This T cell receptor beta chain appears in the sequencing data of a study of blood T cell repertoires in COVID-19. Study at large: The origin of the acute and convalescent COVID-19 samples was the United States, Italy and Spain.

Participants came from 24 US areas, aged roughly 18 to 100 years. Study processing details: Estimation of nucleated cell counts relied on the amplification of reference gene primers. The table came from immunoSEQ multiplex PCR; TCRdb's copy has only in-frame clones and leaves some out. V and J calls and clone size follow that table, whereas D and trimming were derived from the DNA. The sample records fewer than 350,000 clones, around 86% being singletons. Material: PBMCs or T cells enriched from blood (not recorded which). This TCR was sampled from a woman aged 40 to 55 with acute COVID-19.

Here the CDR3 reads CASSWGQAYNEQFF. As DNA, the CDR3 is TGTGCCAGCAGTTGGGGACAGGCCTACAATGAGCAGTTCTTC. The chain employs TRBV5-6 and TRBJ2-1, with 8 positions matching TRBD1. Germline V gene sequence: CDR1 SGHDT, CDR2 YYEEEE. V lost 5 bases and J lost 2; bases outside the gene matches: 3. This CDR3 has 14 residues.